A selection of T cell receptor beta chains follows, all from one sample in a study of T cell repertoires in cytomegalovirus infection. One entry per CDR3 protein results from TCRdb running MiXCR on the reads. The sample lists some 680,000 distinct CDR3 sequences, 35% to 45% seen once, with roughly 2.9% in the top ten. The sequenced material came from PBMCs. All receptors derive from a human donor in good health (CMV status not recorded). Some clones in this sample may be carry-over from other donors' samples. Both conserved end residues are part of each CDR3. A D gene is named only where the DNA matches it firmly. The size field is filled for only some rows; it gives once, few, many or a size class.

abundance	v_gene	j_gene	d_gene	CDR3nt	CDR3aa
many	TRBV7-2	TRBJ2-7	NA	TGTGCCAGCAGCCCAGGACCGCCCGGGGTTAGCTCCTACGAGCAGTACTTC	CASSPGPPGVSSYEQYF
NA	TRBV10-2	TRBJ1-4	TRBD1	TGCGCCAGCAGGGACAGGGGCGGGAGTGAAAAACTGTTTTTT	CASRDRGGSEKLFF
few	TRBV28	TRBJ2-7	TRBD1	TGTGCCAGCAGTTCAGGGGACAGGTACGAGCAGTACTTC	CASSSGDRYEQYF
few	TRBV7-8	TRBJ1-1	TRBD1	TGTGCCAGCAGCCTGAGACAGGGGATAGTAGCTTTCTTT	CASSLRQGIVAFF
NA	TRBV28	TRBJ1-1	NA	TGTGCCAGCAGTTTTATGTCTCGGGGCGGGGTGAGAACTGAAGCTTTCTTT	CASSFMSRGGVRTEAFF
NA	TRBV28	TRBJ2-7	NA	TGTGCCAGCAGTTTAGAGGGTTCTTTATACTACGAGCAGTACTTC	CASSLEGSLYYEQYF
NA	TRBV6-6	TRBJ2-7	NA	TGTGCCAGCAGTTACGAAGGGACACCTTACGAGCAGTACTTC	CASSYEGTPYEQYF
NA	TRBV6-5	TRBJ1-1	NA	TGTGCCAGCAGTTACCCCCCAGGGGCGGAGAACACTGAAGCTTTCTTT	CASSYPPGAENTEAFF
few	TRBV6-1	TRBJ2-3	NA	TGTGCCAGCAGTGCGAGGGAGGGGGCCGGAGATACGCAGTATTTT	CASSAREGAGDTQYF
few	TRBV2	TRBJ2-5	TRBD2	TGTGCCAGCAGCCTTAACGGGGGGGAGACCCAGTACTTC	CASSLNGGETQYF
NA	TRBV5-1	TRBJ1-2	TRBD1	TGCGCCAGCAGCTTAAATCCGGGACAGGGCCTTAACTATGGCTACACCTTC	CASSLNPGQGLNYGYTF
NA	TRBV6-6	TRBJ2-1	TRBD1	TGTGCCAGCATCCGGGACAGGGGCAATGAGCAGTTCTTC	CASIRDRGNEQFF
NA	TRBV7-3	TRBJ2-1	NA	TGTGCCAGCAGTTTCTTCCTTCTTAACGATGAGCAGTTCTTC	CASSFFLLNDEQFF
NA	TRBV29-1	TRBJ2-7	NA	TGCAGCGTTGAAGGCGGGGGACAGGAGCAAGGCGATTACGAGCAGTACTTC	CSVEGGGQEQGDYEQYF
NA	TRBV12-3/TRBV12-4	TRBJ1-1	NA	TGTGCCAGCAGTCCAACCGGGCCCTCTAAGGAAGCTTTCTTT	CASSPTGPSKEAFF
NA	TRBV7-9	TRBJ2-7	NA	TGTGCCAGCAGCCAGGCGGGGAAAAGCTACGAGCAGTACTTC	CASSQAGKSYEQYF
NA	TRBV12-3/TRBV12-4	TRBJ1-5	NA	TGTGCCAGCAGTTTCGAAACAGATAATCAGCCCCAGCATTTT	CASSFETDNQPQHF
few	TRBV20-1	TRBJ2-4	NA	TGCAGTGCTAGAGATCGAGGGGGGATCAAAAACATTCAGTACTTC	CSARDRGGIKNIQYF
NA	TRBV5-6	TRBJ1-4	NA	TGTGCCAGCAGCTTTGGGGCAGGGGAAGAAAAACTGTTTTTT	CASSFGAGEEKLFF
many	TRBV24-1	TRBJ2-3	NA	TGTGCCACCAATGGGGCAGAAGACACAGATACGCAGTATTTT	CATNGAEDTDTQYF
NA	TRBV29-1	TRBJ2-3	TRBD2	TGCAGCGTTGGACTAGCGGGGGGGCCTGGCGCAGATACGCAGTATTTT	CSVGLAGGPGADTQYF
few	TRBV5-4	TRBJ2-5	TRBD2	TGTGCCAGCAGCTTTGCGGGAGGGCCGCGTGAGACCCAGTACTTC	CASSFAGGPRETQYF
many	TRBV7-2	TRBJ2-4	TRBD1	TGTGCCAGCAACCCCCGAGGGGGACAGAATCAGTACTTC	CASNPRGGQNQYF
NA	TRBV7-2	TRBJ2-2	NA	TGTGCCAGCAGTTATATAGGCGGCGGGGAGCTGTTTTTT	CASSYIGGGELFF
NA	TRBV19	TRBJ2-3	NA	TGTGCCAGTAGTATAACGGCCCTCCCAGCAACAGATACGCAGTATTTT	CASSITALPATDTQYF
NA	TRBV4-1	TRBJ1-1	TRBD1	TGCGCCAGCAGCCAAGCCGAGGACAGGGCGAACACTGAAGCTTTCTTT	CASSQAEDRANTEAFF
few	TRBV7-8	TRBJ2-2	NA	TGTGCCAGCAGAACGTTCGGTGTTCAGGGGGAGCTGTTTTTT	CASRTFGVQGELFF
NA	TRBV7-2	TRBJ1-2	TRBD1	TGTGCCAGCAGTTTAGGGAGACAGGGGAGACGGTATGGCTACACCTTC	CASSLGRQGRRYGYTF
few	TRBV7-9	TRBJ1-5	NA	TGTGCCAGCAGCTTCCAGGGTTCCCAGCCCCAGCATTTT	CASSFQGSQPQHF
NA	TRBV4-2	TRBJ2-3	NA	TGTGCCAGCAGCCAAGGAGGGATTTCCGGCACAGATACGCAGTATTTT	CASSQGGISGTDTQYF
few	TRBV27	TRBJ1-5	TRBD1	TGTGCCAGCAGTGCCGGGACAGGGAGTCTTTATAGCAATCAGCCCCAGCATTTT	CASSAGTGSLYSNQPQHF
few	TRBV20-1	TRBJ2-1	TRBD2	TGCAGTGCTAGCCTAGCGGGAAATGAGCAGTTCTTC	CSASLAGNEQFF
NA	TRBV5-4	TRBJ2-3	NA	TGTGCCAGCAGCTTGGGACGGCCTTCAGTAGATACGCAGTATTTT	CASSLGRPSVDTQYF
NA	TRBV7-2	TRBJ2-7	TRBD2	TGTGCCAGCAGCTTAGGGCCTAGCGGGAGTGTCTACGAGCAGTACTTC	CASSLGPSGSVYEQYF
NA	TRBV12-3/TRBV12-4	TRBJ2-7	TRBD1	TGTGCCAGCAGGCCCCAACAGGGGGCGATCGAGCAGTACTTC	CASRPQQGAIEQYF
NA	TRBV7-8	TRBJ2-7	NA	TGTGCCAGCAGCTCTTACGGGATATACGAGCAGTACTTC	CASSSYGIYEQYF
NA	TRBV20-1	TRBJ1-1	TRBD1	TGCAGTGCTAGCAGACAGGGGAAGATAGGTGCTTTCTTT	CSASRQGKIGAFF
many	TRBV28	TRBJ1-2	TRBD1	TGTGCCAGCAGTTTACCCGGGACAGGGGGTCGAGGCTACACCTTC	CASSLPGTGGRGYTF
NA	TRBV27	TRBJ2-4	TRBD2	TGTGCCAGCAGCAAGGGGCTAGCGGGAGTCGAACGAGCCAAAAACATTCAGTACTTC	CASSKGLAGVERAKNIQYF
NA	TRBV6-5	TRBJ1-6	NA	TGTGCCAGCAGCTCCGTAGCGAAAAATTCACCCCTCCACTTT	CASSSVAKNSPLHF
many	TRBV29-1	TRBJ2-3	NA	TGCAGCGTTGAAGACCCGCGCGGGGTGAATACGCAGTATTTT	CSVEDPRGVNTQYF
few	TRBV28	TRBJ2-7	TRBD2	TGTGCCAGCCTCCTGGAGGGAGCGGGAGTAAACGAGCAGTACTTC	CASLLEGAGVNEQYF
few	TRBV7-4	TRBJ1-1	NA	TGTGCCAGCAGCGCAGCGATTGTTGGTGAAGCTTTCTTT	CASSAAIVGEAFF
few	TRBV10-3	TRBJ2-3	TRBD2	TGTGCCATCACCGCTGAAAGCGGGAGACGGTGGTCAGATACGCAGTATTTT	CAITAESGRRWSDTQYF
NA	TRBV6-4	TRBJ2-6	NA	TGTGCCAGCAAGGTCGACTCTGGGGCCAACGTCCTGACTTTC	CASKVDSGANVLTF
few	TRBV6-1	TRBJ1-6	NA	TGTGCCAGCAGTGAAGCGCTCGGGAGAGGCTCACCCCTCCACTTT	CASSEALGRGSPLHF
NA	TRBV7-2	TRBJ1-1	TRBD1	TGTGCCAGCAGCATGGACAGGGGGCGGGGGACTGAAGCTTTCTTT	CASSMDRGRGTEAFF
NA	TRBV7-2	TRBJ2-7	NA	TGTGCCAGCAGCTCCCCCGGGGCCGGTTCCTACGAGCAGTACTTC	CASSSPGAGSYEQYF
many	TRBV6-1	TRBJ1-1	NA	TGTGCCAGCAGTACAACGGTGAACACTGAAGCTTTCTTT	CASSTTVNTEAFF
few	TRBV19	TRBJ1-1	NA	TGTGCCAGTAGCATGGTCACTGAAGCTTTCTTT	CASSMVTEAFF
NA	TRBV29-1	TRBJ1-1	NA	TGCAGCGCCCAGTCCACCACTGAAGCTTTCTTT	CSAQSTTEAFF
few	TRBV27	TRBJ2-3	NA	TGTGCCACCGCCCCGGGACACTTTATTACGCAGTATTTT	CATAPGHFITQYF
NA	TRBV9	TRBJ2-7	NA	TGTGCCAGCAGCGCTGAGGTTAGGGTAACAAGTGAGCAGTACTTC	CASSAEVRVTSEQYF
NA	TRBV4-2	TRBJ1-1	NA	TGTGCCAGCAGCCCAAGCGAGGGTGTGGACACTGAAGCTTTCTTT	CASSPSEGVDTEAFF
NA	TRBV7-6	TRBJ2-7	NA	TGTGCTAGCAGCCACGGGACTGGCACCTACGAGCAGTACTTC	CASSHGTGTYEQYF
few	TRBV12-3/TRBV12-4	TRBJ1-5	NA	TGTGCCAGCAGTTTAGCGCGACATCAGCCCCAGCATTTT	CASSLARHQPQHF
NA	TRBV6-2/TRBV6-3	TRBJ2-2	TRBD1	TGTGCCAGCAGTTTTCCCAGGACAGGGGGCGCGAACACCGGGGAGCTGTTTTTT	CASSFPRTGGANTGELFF